This T cell receptor (beta chain) was recorded in a study of blood T cell repertoires in COVID-19. The wider study: Acute and convalescent COVID-19 samples came from the United States, Italy and Spain. T cells, B-cell-depleted T cells, or PBMCs supplied cDNA or gDNA.

This clone was seen only a few times. Original data processing: Reference gene primer amplification in the assay estimated nucleated cell counts. Measured with immunoSEQ multiplex PCR; TCRdb has only the in-frame clones, and not every one. That table supplies the V and J calls and clone size; D and trimming were determined from the DNA. The profile shows 250,000 to 350,000 clones, more than 80% of them singletons. The CDR3 runs 13 residues. Germline V lookup: CDR1 SGHTA, CDR2 FQGNSA. V shed 5 bases and J 2 bases; nucleotides not matched to a gene: 2. The chain is built from TRBV7-2 and TRBJ1-1; 7 nucleotides line up with TRBD1. The sequence derives from a woman aged 25-40 years with active or convalescent COVID-19. Sequencing used peripheral blood. CDR3 amino acids: CASSRDSNTEAFF. CDR3 bases: TGTGCCAGCAGCCGGGACAGTAACACTGAAGCTTTCTTT.